One and the same sample provided the 18 T cell receptor beta chains below, sequenced in a study of blood T cell repertoires in COVID-19. Assay: immunoSEQ multiplex PCR; the TCRdb copy retains only in-frame clones and omits some. The top ten clones hold approximately 2% of a sample with over 250,000 clones, around 86% of them seen once. Material for sequencing was peripheral blood. All receptors derive from a middle-aged man with acute or convalescent COVID-19.

This sequence joins TRBV9 and TRBJ2-3; D might be TRBD2 (6 bases). Germline V CDR1 and CDR2: SGDLS, YYNGEE. CDR3 length equals 16 residues. V lost 0 bases and J 1 base, leaving 12 bases between the germline ends. CDR3 coding DNA: TGTGCCAGCAGCGTAGGTAGCGGCGCCCGCACAGATACGCAGTATTTT. It codes for CASSVGSGARTDTQYF.

This clone was detected many times. The V and J genes are TRBV27 and TRBJ2-5, with a possible D match to TRBD1 (7 bases). The CDR3 totals 14 residues. Germline V gene data show CDR1 as MNHEY and CDR2 as SMNVEV (reference sequence). With 6 bases removed from V and 2 bases from J, the gap between germline ends came to 13 bases. In nucleotides, the CDR3 is TGTGCCAGCAGCGACAGGGACTCGCAAGAGACCCAGTACTTC. This gives the protein CASSDRDSQETQYF.

CDR3 DNA sequence: TGTGCCACCAGCAGAGGGCCTCTCAAGGGGGGGGAAAAACTGTTTTTT. It translates to CATSRGPLKGGEKLFF. V and J are TRBV15 and TRBJ1-4, with a weak D call TRBD1 (6 bases). The CDR3 length is 16 residues. The germline CDR1 and CDR2 sequences are LNHNV and YYDKDF (reference sequence). V was pared by 1 base and J by 8 bases, with 17 bases between.

The rearrangement links TRBV27 to TRBJ2-5, with 7 bases identical to TRBD2. Germline lookup yields CDR1 MNHEY and CDR2 SMNVEV (reference sequence). The CDR3 runs 17 residues. V was clipped by 8 bases and J by 1 base; unmatched bases: 16. For the CDR3, the DNA is TGTGCCAGCGCGTGGGGCGGGGGAGTGGTCTTCCAAGAGACCCAGTACTTC. It encodes CASAWGGGVVFQETQYF.

This sequence joins TRBV13 and TRBJ2-3, with TRBD2 matching 9 bases. Losses at the gene ends were 5 bases for V and 3 bases for J; bases not matched to a gene: 9. Germline CDR1 PRHDT, CDR2 FYEKMQ (reference sequence). The CDR3 totals 16 residues. In nucleotides, the CDR3 is TGTGCCAGCAGCACCCTGGCTAGCGGGGTAACAGATACGCAGTATTTT. It translates to CASSTLASGVTDTQYF.

The rearrangement joins TRBV30 to TRBJ1-5; D is possibly TRBD1 (6 bases). This CDR3 is 12 amino acids long. CDR1 and CDR2 from the germline V gene are GTSNPN and SVGIG (reference sequence). Between the trimmed V and J ends, which lost 5 bases and 7 bases, there was a span of 12 bases. The CDR3 region has the DNA TGTGCCTGGTCAGGGGTGAAGCAGCCCCAGCATTTT. It translates to CAWSGVKQPQHF.

Comments on this clone: At one of its ends the junction is not consistent with the germline gene, which may arise from a read error. The chain employs TRBV2 and TRBJ1-2, with D unresolved. There are 11 residues in the CDR3. The germline V gene has CDR1 SNHLY and CDR2 FYNNEI. CDR3 DNA: TGTGCCAGCAGTGCCGGTTCTCTGGAGAACTTC. Protein sequence: CASSAGSLENF.

V usage is TRBV30 and J usage is TRBJ1-2, with 10 bases lining up with TRBD1. Germline V CDR1 and CDR2: GTSNPN, SVGIG (reference sequence). The CDR3 sequence is 12 residues long. Trimming took 6 bases from V and 7 from J; bases not matched to a gene: 5. CDR3 bases: TGTGCCTGTGGCCGGGACAGGGGTGGCTACACCTTC. Its protein is CACGRDRGGYTF.

The chain has TRBV19 and TRBJ2-2; 13 bases are shared with TRBD2. Germline CDR1 is LNHDA and CDR2 is SQIVND (reference sequence). This CDR3 is built from 18 residues. The ends lost 7 bases at V and 6 bases at J; junction bases unmatched: 14. DNA of the CDR3: TGTGCCAGTAACCCTGGGAGACTAGCGGGGGGTATTCCCGGGGAGCTGTTTTTT. This encodes CASNPGRLAGGIPGELFF.

The chain is built from TRBV6-2 or TRBV6-3 and TRBJ2-7; a weak D match, TRBD1 (6 bases). The CDR3 contains 15 residues. Germline V gives CDR1 MNHEY, CDR2 SVGEGT. The V end was cut by 1 base, the J end by 6 bases, with 16 bases between. CDR3 bases: TGTGCCAGCAGTTACTTAATCGGGCAGGGGACCGAGCAGTACTTC. It specifies CASSYLIGQGTEQYF.

The chain joins TRBV6-5 to TRBJ1-2, with 9 nucleotides matching TRBD1. Germline CDR1 MNHEY, CDR2 SVGAGI. The CDR3 is 13 residues long. Germline trimming cut 4 bases from V and 8 bases from J; bases unmatched to any gene: 5. The DNA of the CDR3 is TGTGCCAGCAGTTCATGGGACAGGGTAGGCTACACCTTC. It specifies CASSSWDRVGYTF.

The gene calls are TRBV6-5 and TRBJ2-7; D not certain. This CDR3 is 14 amino acids long. Deletions cut 7 bases from V and 1 base from J, with 14 bases between. Germline V gene sequence: CDR1 MNHEY, CDR2 SVGAGI. In nucleotides, the CDR3 is TGTGCCAGCACTCCCCGAGGATTTTCCTACGAGCAGTACTTC. Translation gives CASTPRGFSYEQYF.

This chain links TRBV7-9 with TRBJ1-1; TRBD1 is a possible D gene (5 bases). Trimming took off 4 bases at V and 6 bases at J, with 18 bases between the two ends. This CDR3 region has 15 residues. From germline, CDR1 is SEHNR and CDR2 FQNEAQ (reference sequence). CDR3 nucleotides: TGTGCCAGCAGCTCGTCGGGGGGGACCAGGGCTGAAGCTTTCTTT. It is translated as CASSSSGGTRAEAFF.

This clone came up once. The chain couples TRBV11-2 to TRBJ2-3, with a possible D match to TRBD2 (6 bases). Germline lookup yields CDR1 SGHAT and CDR2 FQNNGV. V was shortened by 3 bases and J by 0 bases, with 7 bases between the two germline ends. The CDR3 is 14 amino acids. The CDR3 nucleotides read TGTGCCAGCAGCTTGGGGAGGAGCACAGATACGCAGTATTTT. The encoded protein is CASSLGRSTDTQYF. Complete variable domain (other parts from reference TRBV11-2 and TRBJ2-3): EAGVAQSPRYKIIEKRQSVAFWCNPISGHATLYWYQQILGQGPKLLIQFQNNGVVDDSQLPKDRFSAERLKGVDSTLKIQPAKLEDSAVYLCASSLGRSTDTQYFGPGTRLTVL.

The chain uses TRBV12-3 or TRBV12-4 and TRBJ2-2, with unresolved D. This CDR3 is built from 12 residues. The V end lost 5 bases, the J end lost 3 bases, and 4 bases lay between the germline ends. DNA for the CDR3: TGTGCCAGCAGTCCCGACACCGGGGAGCTGTTTTTT. This sequence encodes CASSPDTGELFF.

CDR3: CASSLTGTGVSEAFF. The DNA for the CDR3 is TGTGCCAGCAGCTTAACCGGGACAGGGGTGTCTGAAGCTTTCTTT. The rearrangement links TRBV7-3 to TRBJ1-1, with 10 bases aligning to TRBD1. In germline, CDR1 is SGHTA, CDR2 FQGTGA. V trimming: 0 bases; J trimming: 6 bases; junction bases outside the gene matches: 4. This CDR3 region has 15 residues. Full variable domain (outside the CDR3, taken from reference TRBV7-3 and TRBJ1-1): GAGVSQTPSNKVTEKGKYVELRCDPISGHTALYWYRQSLGQGPEFLIYFQGTGAADDSGLPNDRFFAVRPEGSVSTLKIQRTERGDSAVYLCASSLTGTGVSEAFFGQGTRLTVV.

V and J are TRBV5-1 and TRBJ1-4, with TRBD1 identical over 7 bases. Germline lookup yields CDR1 SGHRS and CDR2 YFSETQ. The CDR3 is made up of 16 amino acids. Unmatched junction bases numbered 6, after V lost 3 bases and J lost 1 base. The CDR3 region has the DNA TGCGCCAGCAGCTCCCAACAGGGGAAAACTAATGAAAAACTGTTTTTT. Protein product: CASSSQQGKTNEKLFF. Supplemented by reference TRBV5-1 and TRBJ1-4, the full variable domain reads KAGVTQTPRYLIKTRGQQVTLSCSPISGHRSVSWYQQTPGQGLQFLFEYFSETQRNKGNFPGRFSGRQFSNSRSEMNVSTLELGDSALYLCASSSQQGKTNEKLFFGSGTQLSVL.

V usage is TRBV6-5 and J usage is TRBJ1-1, with TRBD1 as a possible D gene (6 bases). Trimming cost V 5 bases and J 7 bases, with 11 bases left between them. The CDR3 has 12 amino acids. Germline V gene sequence: CDR1 MNHEY, CDR2 SVGAGI. DNA of the CDR3: TGTGCCAGCAGTCCGGACAGACTTGAAGCTTTCTTT. It yields the protein CASSPDRLEAFF.